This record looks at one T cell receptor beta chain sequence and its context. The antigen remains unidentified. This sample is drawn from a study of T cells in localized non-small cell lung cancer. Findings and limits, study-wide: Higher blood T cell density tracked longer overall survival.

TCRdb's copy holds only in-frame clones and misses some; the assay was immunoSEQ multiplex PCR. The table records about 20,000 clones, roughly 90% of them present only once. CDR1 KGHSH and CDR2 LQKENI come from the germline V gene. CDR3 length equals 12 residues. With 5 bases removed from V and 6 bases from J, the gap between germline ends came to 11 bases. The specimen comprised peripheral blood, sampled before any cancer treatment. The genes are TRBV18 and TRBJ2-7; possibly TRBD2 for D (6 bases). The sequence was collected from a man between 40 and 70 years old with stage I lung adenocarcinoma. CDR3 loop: CASSSAGREQYF. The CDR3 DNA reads TGTGCCAGCTCATCTGCGGGGCGCGAGCAGTACTTC.